This T cell receptor (beta chain) is drawn from a study of blood T cell repertoires in COVID-19. The V end was cut by 0 bases, the J end by 4 bases, with 4 bases between. The length of the CDR3 is 13 residues. Per germline, CDR1 SGHTA and CDR2 FQGNSA. Authors' processing steps: Amplification with reference gene primers provided the estimates of nucleated cell counts. Sequenced by immunoSEQ multiplex PCR; TCRdb stores in-frame clones only, minus some. The V and J calls and clone size come from that table; D and trimming were worked out from the DNA. The sample shows around 200,000 clones, about 90% of them seen only once.

The clonotype originates from a man in his 70s with active or convalescent COVID-19. Source material: peripheral blood. This rearrangement joins TRBV7-2 to TRBJ1-5; D unclear. The CDR3 reads CASSLALNQPQHF. CDR3 coding DNA: TGTGCCAGCAGCTTAGCCCTTAATCAGCCCCAGCATTTT.